These 26 T cell receptor beta chains originate from one sample sequenced in a study of regulatory dendritic cells for organ transplantation. The protocol was immunoSEQ multiplex PCR, while the TCRdb copy is restricted to in-frame clones and leaves out a portion. Of under 40,000 clones detected, about nine tenths appear once; the ten largest clones hold approximately 0.11%. The sample taken for sequencing was naive CD8+ T cells from blood. The subset was: CD45RA+ naive T cells. All receptors come from a human donor in good health.

The chain couples TRBV14 to TRBJ2-7, with D tentatively TRBD2 (6 bases). In germline, CDR1 is SGHDN, CDR2 FVKESK. V lost 3 bases, J lost 2 bases, and 20 bases lay in between. This CDR3 has 17 amino acids. In DNA, the CDR3 is TGTGCCAGCAGCCACCCCGGGAGCGGATTTGCGACCTACGAGCAGTACTTC. Translation: CASSHPGSGFATYEQYF.

The chain uses TRBV5-6 and TRBJ2-7; tentative D call: TRBD1 (5 bases). V dropped 7 bases and J dropped 0 bases, with 17 bases sitting between them. The CDR3 spans 15 residues. Germline loops: CDR1 SGHDT, CDR2 YYEEEE. The CDR3 is CASRQWGSFSYEQYF. The CDR3 DNA sequence: TGTGCCAGCCGACAGTGGGGCAGTTTCTCCTACGAGCAGTACTTC.

This clone was picked up one time. The V and J genes are TRBV19 and TRBJ1-6; the D gene is possibly TRBD1 (5 bases). CDR1 LNHDA and CDR2 SQIVND come from the germline V gene (reference sequence). The CDR3 is 18 residues long. Trimming cost V 2 bases and J 0 bases, with 14 bases left between them. CDR3 loop: CASSIRGASGSYNSPLHF. DNA for the CDR3: TGTGCCAGTAGTATACGAGGGGCATCGGGCTCCTATAATTCACCCCTCCACTTT.

The genes are TRBV9 and TRBJ2-2; 9 bases agree with TRBD2. CDR1 and CDR2 from the germline V gene are SGDLS and YYNGEE. The CDR3 length is 18 residues. The trim removed 0 bases at V and 4 bases at J, leaving 10 bases unmatched. CDR3 sequence: CASSVGLRGGTVTGELFF. In DNA, the CDR3 is TGTGCCAGCAGCGTAGGTTTGCGGGGGGGCACGGTCACCGGGGAGCTGTTTTTT.

The chain has TRBV4-1 and TRBJ2-6, with D unresolved. The ends were cut back, 1 base at V and 4 bases at J, with 5 bases in the middle. The germline V gene has CDR1 MGHRA and CDR2 YSYEKL. The CDR3 contains 14 residues. The CDR3 DNA follows: TGCGCCAGCAGCCAAGGCTGGGGGGCCAACGTCCTGACTTTC. It codes for CASSQGWGANVLTF.

This sequence joins TRBV5-4 and TRBJ2-7; 7 bases are a match to TRBD2. Germline V gives CDR1 SGHNT, CDR2 YYREEE (reference sequence). The V and J ends lost 1 base and 2 bases, in that order; junction bases with no gene match: 12. CDR3 length: 17 amino acids. DNA of the CDR3: TGTGCCAGCAGCTTGCTTGTTTTACGGGGGGATCCCTACGAGCAGTACTTC. This gives the protein CASSLLVLRGDPYEQYF.

The chain recombines TRBV28 with TRBJ2-1; D tentatively reads TRBD1 or TRBD2 (6 bases each). The CDR3 is made up of 13 amino acids. Trimming removed 4 bases from V and 11 bases from J, with 15 bases in between. Per the germline V gene, CDR1 is MDHEN and CDR2 is SYDVKM. The DNA of the CDR3 is TGTGCCAGCAGTTCCCGGGGGCGTCAGCAGCAGTTCTTC. Its protein product is CASSSRGRQQQFF.

V gene TRBV30 combines with J gene TRBJ2-6; D assignment may be TRBD1 or TRBD2 (5 bases each). Germline loops: CDR1 GTSNPN, CDR2 SVGIG (reference sequence). The CDR3 is 15 residues long. V lost 4 bases to trimming and J lost 0 bases, with 10 bases between them. CDR3 in amino acids: CAWTRDGSGANVLTF. The DNA for the CDR3 is TGTGCCTGGACTCGGGACGGCTCTGGGGCCAACGTCCTGACTTTC.

This chain links TRBV6-6 with TRBJ2-7; D may be TRBD2 (5 bases). V lost 7 bases and J lost 5, with 9 bases in between. CDR3 size: 11 residues. CDR1 and CDR2 (germline): MNHNY, SVGAGI (reference sequence). The chain's CDR3 is CASTTSNEQYF. CDR3 DNA: TGTGCCAGCACCACTAGTAACGAGCAGTACTTC.

V gene TRBV5-4 combines with J gene TRBJ2-3; 9 bases agree with TRBD1. The CDR3 covers 16 residues. The germline V gene has CDR1 SGHNT and CDR2 YYREEE (reference sequence). After removal of 5 bases from V and 2 bases from J, the junction contained 9 bases not matched to a gene. The CDR3 loop is CASSTEWDRVTDTQYF. DNA of the CDR3: TGTGCCAGCAGTACAGAGTGGGACAGGGTCACAGATACGCAGTATTTT.

This chain links TRBV30 with TRBJ1-2; possibly TRBD1 for D (5 bases). Germline V gene lookup returns CDR1 GTSNPN and CDR2 SVGIG (reference sequence). This CDR3 is 15 amino acids long. V dropped 3 bases and J dropped 5 bases, with 19 bases sitting between them. CDR3 DNA: TGTGCCTGGAGCCCCGGGACCCAGATGGGATATGGCTACACCTTC. It translates to CAWSPGTQMGYGYTF.

Only one count was recorded for this clone. The chain recombines TRBV25-1 with TRBJ2-1, with D hard to call. Germline CDR1 reads MGHDK; CDR2 reads SYGVNS. The CDR3 length is 11 residues. V lost 7 bases and J lost 6, with 7 bases in between. The CDR3 protein is CASKVTNEQFF. The CDR3 nucleotides are TGTGCCAGCAAAGTCACCAATGAGCAGTTCTTC.

The rearrangement joins TRBV15 to TRBJ1-5; a weak D match, TRBD1 (5 bases). The germline V and J ends were trimmed by 8 bases and 1 base, with 15 bases remaining between them. This CDR3 has 15 residues. Germline V CDR1 and CDR2: LNHNV, YYDKDF (reference sequence). The CDR3 region is CATLPAEGSNQPQHF. The CDR3 DNA reads TGTGCCACCCTCCCCGCGGAGGGGAGCAATCAGCCCCAGCATTTT.

The chain employs TRBV6-5 and TRBJ2-5; TRBD2 matches 7 bases. J was trimmed by 5 bases and V by 5 bases; bases with no gene match: 11. The germline V gene has CDR1 MNHEY and CDR2 SVGAGI. The CDR3 is 15 residues long. CDR3 amino acids: CASSLGRASGETQYF. In DNA form, the CDR3 reads TGTGCCAGCAGTCTTGGGAGGGCCTCGGGGGAGACCCAGTACTTC.

This chain uses TRBV27 with TRBJ1-4; D uncertain. The CDR3 is made up of 14 amino acids. Deletions cut 3 bases from V and 7 bases from J, with 12 bases between. Germline lookup yields CDR1 MNHEY and CDR2 SMNVEV (reference sequence). The CDR3 bases are TGTGCCAGCAGTTTTATAGCCGGGAGTGAAAAACTGTTTTTT. Protein product: CASSFIAGSEKLFF.

This clone was observed a single time. The chain uses TRBV5-1 and TRBJ2-7; TRBD1 matches 8 bases. The CDR3 has 15 amino acids. V trimming: 4 bases; J trimming: 0 bases; junction bases outside the gene matches: 6. Germline-derived CDR1 and CDR2 are SGHRS and YFSETQ. The CDR3 loop is CASSLTGTGSYEQYF. DNA of the CDR3: TGCGCCAGCAGCCTGACCGGGACAGGCTCCTACGAGCAGTACTTC.

In its sample, this clone was seen once. The chain recombines TRBV7-9 with TRBJ2-7; D is ambiguous. This CDR3 spans 14 amino acids. In germline, CDR1 is SEHNR, CDR2 FQNEAQ (reference sequence). Trimming removed 4 bases from V and 0 bases from J, with 10 bases in between. The CDR3: CASSSSNGSYEQYF. In DNA form, the CDR3 reads TGTGCCAGCAGCTCGTCGAACGGCTCCTACGAGCAGTACTTC.

V usage is TRBV7-2 and J usage is TRBJ1-1; D is unresolved. CDR3 length equals 19 residues. The germline V and J ends were trimmed by 5 bases and 6 bases, with 31 bases remaining between them. The V gene's germline CDR1 is SGHTA and CDR2 FQGNSA. The CDR3 protein is CASSQFRPDKNAGGSEAFF. DNA for the CDR3: TGTGCCAGCAGCCAATTCCGGCCCGACAAGAACGCCGGCGGATCTGAAGCTTTCTTT. Using reference TRBV7-2 and TRBJ1-1 for the parts outside the CDR3, the full variable domain is GAGVSQSPSNKVTEKGKDVELRCDPISGHTALYWYRQSLGQGLEFLIYFQGNSAPDKSGLPSDRFSAERTGGSVSTLTIQRTQQEDSAVYLCASSQFRPDKNAGGSEAFFGQGTRLTVV.

This clone was recorded once. The V and J genes are TRBV7-6 and TRBJ1-1, with D unresolved. There are 12 residues in the CDR3. The V gene's germline CDR1 is SGHVS and CDR2 FNYEAQ. Trimming removed 5 bases from V and 5 bases from J, with 9 bases in between. The CDR3 here is CASSVDGTEAFF. CDR3 DNA sequence: TGTGCCAGCAGCGTCGACGGAACTGAAGCTTTCTTT.

This chain joins TRBV6-5 and TRBJ2-1; D uncertain. Germline CDR1 is MNHEY and CDR2 is SVGAGI. Trimming removed 10 bases from V and 6 bases from J, with 10 bases in between. CDR3 length: 11 amino acids. The CDR3: CANRWGNEQFF. In DNA, the CDR3 is TGTGCCAACCGATGGGGCAATGAGCAGTTCTTC.

This clone was seen once. The chain joins TRBV13 to TRBJ2-1, with D perhaps matching TRBD1 or TRBD2 (5 bases each). The ends were cut back, 4 bases at V and 2 bases at J, with 18 bases in the middle. CDR3 length equals 17 residues. Germline V CDR1 and CDR2: PRHDT, FYEKMQ (reference sequence). The DNA of the CDR3 is TGTGCCAGCAGCTACGGGGCGGGCCTCCTAGCCTACAATGAGCAGTTCTTC. Protein: CASSYGAGLLAYNEQFF.

J is TRBJ1-1 and V is TRBV6-5; weak D call: TRBD1 (6 bases). Trimming removed 1 base from V and 3 bases from J, with 12 bases in between. Germline V gene data show CDR1 as MNHEY and CDR2 as SVGAGI. The CDR3 has 15 amino acids. This CDR3 is CASSYYRVGDTEAFF. Here the CDR3 DNA reads TGTGCCAGCAGTTACTACAGGGTTGGGGACACTGAAGCTTTCTTT.

The rearrangement links TRBV13 to TRBJ2-5, with 9 bases aligning to TRBD1. Germline lookup yields CDR1 PRHDT and CDR2 FYEKMQ (reference sequence). This CDR3 spans 15 amino acids. V shed 3 bases and J 4 bases; nucleotides not matched to a gene: 6. Here the CDR3 reads CASSFRQGVRETQYF. CDR3 bases: TGTGCCAGCAGCTTCCGACAGGGGGTACGAGAGACCCAGTACTTC.

The chain is built from TRBV28 and TRBJ2-3, with D perhaps matching TRBD2 (6 bases). Germline values: CDR1 MDHEN, CDR2 SYDVKM. The CDR3 runs 12 residues. Trimming took off 5 bases at V and 9 bases at J, with 12 bases between the two ends. The CDR3 DNA reads TGTGCCAGCAGTCCCCGGGGGTGGACGCAGTATTTT. Amino acid sequence: CASSPRGWTQYF.

The chain joins TRBV7-9 to TRBJ2-7; perhaps TRBD1 as D (5 bases). The germline V gene has CDR1 SEHNR and CDR2 FQNEAQ (reference sequence). The CDR3 covers 11 residues. The ends were cut back, 5 bases at V and 7 bases at J, with 9 bases in the middle. The CDR3 nucleotides read TGTGCCAGCAGCGCCCAGGGAGAGCAGTACTTC. This encodes CASSAQGEQYF.

This chain connects TRBV19 to TRBJ1-1; 9 positions match TRBD1. Losses at the gene ends were 7 bases for V and 5 bases for J; bases not matched to a gene: 8. This CDR3 contains 14 residues. Germline V gene data show CDR1 as LNHDA and CDR2 as SQIVND (reference sequence). CDR3 sequence reads: CASNWGQGITEAFF. The CDR3 DNA is TGTGCCAGTAATTGGGGACAGGGAATTACTGAAGCTTTCTTT.